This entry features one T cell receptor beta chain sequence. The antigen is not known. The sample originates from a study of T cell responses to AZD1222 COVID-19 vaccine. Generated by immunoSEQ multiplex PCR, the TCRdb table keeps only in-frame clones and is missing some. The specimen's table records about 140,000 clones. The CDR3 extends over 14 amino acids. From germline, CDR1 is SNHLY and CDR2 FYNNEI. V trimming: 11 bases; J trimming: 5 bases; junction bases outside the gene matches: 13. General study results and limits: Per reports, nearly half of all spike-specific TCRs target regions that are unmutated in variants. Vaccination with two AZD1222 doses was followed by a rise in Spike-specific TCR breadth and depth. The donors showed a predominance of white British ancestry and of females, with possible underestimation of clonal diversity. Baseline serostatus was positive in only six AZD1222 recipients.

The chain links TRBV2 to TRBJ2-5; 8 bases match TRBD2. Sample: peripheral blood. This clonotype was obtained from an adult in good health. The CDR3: CADGSGGATETQYF. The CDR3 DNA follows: TGTGCCGATGGGTCGGGGGGGGCCACGGAGACCCAGTACTTC.